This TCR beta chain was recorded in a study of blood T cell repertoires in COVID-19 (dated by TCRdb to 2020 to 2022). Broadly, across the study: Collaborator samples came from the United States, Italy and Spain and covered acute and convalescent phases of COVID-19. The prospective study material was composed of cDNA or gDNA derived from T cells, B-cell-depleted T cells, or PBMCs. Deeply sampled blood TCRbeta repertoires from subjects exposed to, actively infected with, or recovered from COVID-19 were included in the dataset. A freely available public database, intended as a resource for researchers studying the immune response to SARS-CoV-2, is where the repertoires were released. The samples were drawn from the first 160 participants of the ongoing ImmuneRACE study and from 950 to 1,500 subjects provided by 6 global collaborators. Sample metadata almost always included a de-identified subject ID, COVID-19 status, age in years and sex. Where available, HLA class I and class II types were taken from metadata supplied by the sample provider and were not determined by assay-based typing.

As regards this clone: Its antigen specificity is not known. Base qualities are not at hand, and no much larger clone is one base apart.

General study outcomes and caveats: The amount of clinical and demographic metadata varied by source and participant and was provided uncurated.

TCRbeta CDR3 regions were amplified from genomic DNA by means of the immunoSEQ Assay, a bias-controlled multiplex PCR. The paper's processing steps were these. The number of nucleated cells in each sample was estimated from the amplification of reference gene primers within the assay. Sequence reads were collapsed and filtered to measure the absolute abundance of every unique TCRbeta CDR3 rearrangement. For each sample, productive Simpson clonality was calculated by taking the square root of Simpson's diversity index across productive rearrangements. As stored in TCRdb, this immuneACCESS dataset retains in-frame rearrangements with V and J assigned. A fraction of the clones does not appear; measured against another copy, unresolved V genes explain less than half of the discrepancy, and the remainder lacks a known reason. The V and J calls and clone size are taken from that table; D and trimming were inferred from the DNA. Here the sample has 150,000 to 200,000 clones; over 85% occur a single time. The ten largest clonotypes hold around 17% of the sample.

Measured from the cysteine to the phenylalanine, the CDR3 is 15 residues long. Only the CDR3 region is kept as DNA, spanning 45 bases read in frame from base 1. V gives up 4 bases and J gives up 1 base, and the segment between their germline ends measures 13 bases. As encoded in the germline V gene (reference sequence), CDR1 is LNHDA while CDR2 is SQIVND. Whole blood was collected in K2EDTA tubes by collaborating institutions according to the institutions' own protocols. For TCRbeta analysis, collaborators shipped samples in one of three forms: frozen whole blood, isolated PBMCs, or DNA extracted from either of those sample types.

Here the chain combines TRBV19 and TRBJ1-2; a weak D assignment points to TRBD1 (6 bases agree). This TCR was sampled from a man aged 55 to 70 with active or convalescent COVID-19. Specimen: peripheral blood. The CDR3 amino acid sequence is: CASSTQGNGNYGYTF. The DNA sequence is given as TGTGCCAGTAGTACACAGGGTAATGGTAACTATGGCTACACCTTC.